A single sample is the source of the 17 T cell receptor beta chains below, sequenced in a study of blood T cell repertoires in COVID-19. This table comes from immunoSEQ multiplex PCR, and its TCRdb copy is limited to in-frame clones, with some not included. The data show around 88,000 clones, approximately 90% seen once. The sample was peripheral blood. All receptors come from a woman older than 75 with acute or convalescent COVID-19.

The DNA of the CDR3 is TGTGCCAGCAGCCGGGACAGGGTTTTGAACGAGCAGTACTTC. Residues: CASSRDRVLNEQYF. The chain is built from TRBV6-5 and TRBJ2-7, with 9 bases fitting TRBD1. J was trimmed by 5 bases and V by 6 bases; bases with no gene match: 8. In germline, CDR1 is MNHEY, CDR2 SVGAGI. The CDR3 runs to 14 residues.

The J gene is TRBJ1-5, the V gene TRBV6-2 or TRBV6-3; TRBD1 is a possible D gene (5 bases). V lost 0 bases to trimming and J lost 6 bases, with 21 bases between them. The CDR3 length is 18 residues. CDR1 MNHEY and CDR2 SVGEGT come from the germline V gene. The CDR3, as DNA: TGTGCCAGCAGTTACTCGATCACCGGGACGATGGGGGGTCAGCCCCAGCATTTT. Amino acid sequence: CASSYSITGTMGGQPQHF.

The rearrangement joins TRBV7-2 to TRBJ1-2; D gene ambiguous. Trimming stripped 1 base from V and 8 bases from J, with 14 bases between. The CDR3 contains 14 residues. Germline CDR1 reads SGHTA; CDR2 reads FQGNSA. The CDR3 DNA reads TGTGCCAGCAGCTTAGGAGGCGGGCTTAAGGGCTACACCTTC. Its protein is CASSLGGGLKGYTF.

This clone came up a few times. The chain employs TRBV5-6 and TRBJ2-2; 8 bases agree with TRBD1. The CDR3 is 15 residues long. Looked up from germline, CDR1 is SGHDT and CDR2 is YYEEEE. Losses at the gene ends were 6 bases for V and 3 bases for J; bases not matched to a gene: 7. The CDR3 sequence is CASNNLDRDTGELFF. The CDR3 DNA reads TGTGCCAGCAACAATTTGGACAGGGACACCGGGGAGCTGTTTTTT.

The chain joins TRBV5-1 to TRBJ2-1, with 9 bases matching TRBD1. The CDR3 has 15 residues. Trimming removed 0 bases from V and 9 bases from J; junction bases left unmatched: 7. CDR1 is SGHRS and CDR2 is YFSETQ in the germline V gene. This CDR3 reads CASSLGTGGQSEQFF. CDR3 nucleotides: TGCGCCAGCAGCTTGGGTACAGGGGGCCAGAGTGAGCAGTTCTTC.

V gene TRBV5-4 combines with J gene TRBJ1-1; TRBD1 matches 9 bases. Germline trimming cut 5 bases from V and 2 bases from J; bases unmatched to any gene: 10. Germline CDR1 SGHNT, CDR2 YYREEE (reference sequence). The CDR3 covers 16 residues. CDR3 region: CASRFGQGLENTEAFF. As DNA, the CDR3 is TGTGCCAGCAGATTCGGACAGGGGCTGGAAAACACTGAAGCTTTCTTT.

The CDR3 region has the DNA TGTGCCAGCAGCTTAGATTCCGGAGGACTGGGCAATGAGCAGTTCTTC. Its protein product is CASSLDSGGLGNEQFF. The chain uses TRBV11-3 and TRBJ2-1; tentative D call: TRBD2 (5 bases). This CDR3 has 16 residues. Per the germline V gene, CDR1 is SGHNT and CDR2 is YENEEA. Trimming removed 0 bases from V and 6 bases from J, with 15 bases in between.

A single count supports this clone. The rearrangement uses TRBV28 and TRBJ1-5, with 7 nucleotides matching TRBD1. The CDR3 loop spans 14 amino acids. With V trimmed by 6 bases and J by 4 bases, 6 bases remained unmatched. From germline, CDR1 is MDHEN and CDR2 SYDVKM. CDR3 protein: CASRAGGINQPQHF. Here the CDR3 DNA reads TGTGCCAGCAGAGCAGGGGGGATTAATCAGCCCCAGCATTTT.

V gene TRBV5-5 combines with J gene TRBJ1-2; 7 bases are a match to TRBD1. V was clipped by 3 bases and J by 4 bases; unmatched bases: 3. Germline V CDR1 and CDR2: SGHKS, YYEKEE (reference sequence). This CDR3 has 13 amino acids. The CDR3 sequence is CASSSGGGYGYTF. CDR3 DNA: TGTGCCAGCAGCTCAGGGGGTGGCTATGGCTACACCTTC.

The chain uses TRBV5-8 and TRBJ2-5; 9 bases are a match to TRBD1. This CDR3 is built from 15 residues. Germline V gene lookup returns CDR1 SGHTS and CDR2 YDEGEE. The J segment lost 7 bases and the V segment lost 5 bases, leaving 12 bases of the junction unmatched. The CDR3 nucleotides read TGTGCCAGCAGTCTACAGGGGGCGCTGAGGGGGACCCAGTACTTC. It specifies CASSLQGALRGTQYF.

This rearrangement joins TRBV6-6 to TRBJ2-7, with D possibly matching TRBD1 (6 bases). With 4 bases removed from V and 3 bases from J, the gap between germline ends came to 13 bases. The CDR3 loop spans 14 amino acids. Germline assignment: CDR1 MNHNY and CDR2 SVGAGI (reference sequence). The CDR3 DNA reads as TGTGCCAGCAGTTCCGATACAGGGTTCTACGAGCAGTACTTC. Its translation is CASSSDTGFYEQYF.

This chain connects TRBV5-1 to TRBJ2-3, with 10 bases aligning to TRBD2. In germline, CDR1 is SGHRS, CDR2 YFSETQ. V trimming: 4 bases; J trimming: 0 bases; junction bases outside the gene matches: 14. The CDR3 sequence is 19 residues long. The CDR3 DNA follows: TGCGCCAGCAGCCAACCTAGCGGGGGTCCATCAACTAGCACAGATACGCAGTATTTT. Translated: CASSQPSGGPSTSTDTQYF.

V usage is TRBV4-2 and J usage is TRBJ2-3; 11 bases fit TRBD2. V lost 1 base and J lost 5; bases outside the gene matches: 5. CDR3 length: 16 amino acids. Germline V CDR1 and CDR2: LGHNA, YNFKEQ. For the CDR3, the DNA is TGTGCCAGCAGCCAAGCCGGGCTAGCGGGGGGAGATACGCAGTATTTT. Its protein product is CASSQAGLAGGDTQYF.

The genes are TRBV12-3 or TRBV12-4 and TRBJ1-6; D is perhaps TRBD1 (6 bases). Trimming shortened V by 3 bases and J by 17 bases, and 17 bases separated the two germline ends. The CDR3 spans 13 residues. CDR3 nucleotide sequence: TGTGCCAGCAGTTTTCGACAGGCTACAGATGTCCACTTT. It translates to CASSFRQATDVHF.

The rearrangement joins TRBV7-8 to TRBJ1-1; the match to TRBD1 covers 7 bases. This CDR3 spans 15 amino acids. Germline CDR1 is SGHVS and CDR2 is FQNEAQ. V shed 2 bases and J 1 base; nucleotides not matched to a gene: 4. CDR3 amino acids: CASSLYGTENTEAFF. The CDR3 nucleotides read TGTGCCAGCAGCTTATATGGGACAGAGAACACTGAAGCTTTCTTT.

This chain links TRBV9 with TRBJ1-3; D is undetermined. The V end was cut by 0 bases, the J end by 8 bases, with 21 bases between. The germline CDR1 and CDR2 sequences are SGDLS and YYNGEE. The length of the CDR3 is 17 residues. The CDR3 reads CASSVDYSHELGDTIYF. The CDR3 DNA reads TGTGCCAGCAGCGTAGATTACAGTCATGAACTCGGGGACACCATATATTTT.

The CDR3 loop is CASSSPRLAGGPGTDTQYF. Here the CDR3 DNA reads TGTGCCAGCAGTTCCCCCCGACTAGCGGGAGGGCCAGGCACAGATACGCAGTATTTT. This chain connects TRBV28 to TRBJ2-3; 14 bases map to TRBD2. Germline V gene data show CDR1 as MDHEN and CDR2 as SYDVKM. With V trimmed by 4 bases and J by 1 base, 10 bases remained unmatched. The CDR3 is 19 amino acids.